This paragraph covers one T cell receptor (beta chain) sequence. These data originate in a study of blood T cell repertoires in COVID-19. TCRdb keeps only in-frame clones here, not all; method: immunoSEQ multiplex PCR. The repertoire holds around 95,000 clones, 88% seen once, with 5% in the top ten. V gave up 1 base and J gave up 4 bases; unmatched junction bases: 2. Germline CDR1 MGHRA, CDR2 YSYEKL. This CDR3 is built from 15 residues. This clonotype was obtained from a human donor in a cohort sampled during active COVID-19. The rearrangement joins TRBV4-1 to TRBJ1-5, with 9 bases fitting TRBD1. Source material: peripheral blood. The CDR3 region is CASSQGQGGNQPQHF. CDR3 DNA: TGCGCCAGCAGCCAAGGACAGGGGGGGAATCAGCCCCAGCATTTT.